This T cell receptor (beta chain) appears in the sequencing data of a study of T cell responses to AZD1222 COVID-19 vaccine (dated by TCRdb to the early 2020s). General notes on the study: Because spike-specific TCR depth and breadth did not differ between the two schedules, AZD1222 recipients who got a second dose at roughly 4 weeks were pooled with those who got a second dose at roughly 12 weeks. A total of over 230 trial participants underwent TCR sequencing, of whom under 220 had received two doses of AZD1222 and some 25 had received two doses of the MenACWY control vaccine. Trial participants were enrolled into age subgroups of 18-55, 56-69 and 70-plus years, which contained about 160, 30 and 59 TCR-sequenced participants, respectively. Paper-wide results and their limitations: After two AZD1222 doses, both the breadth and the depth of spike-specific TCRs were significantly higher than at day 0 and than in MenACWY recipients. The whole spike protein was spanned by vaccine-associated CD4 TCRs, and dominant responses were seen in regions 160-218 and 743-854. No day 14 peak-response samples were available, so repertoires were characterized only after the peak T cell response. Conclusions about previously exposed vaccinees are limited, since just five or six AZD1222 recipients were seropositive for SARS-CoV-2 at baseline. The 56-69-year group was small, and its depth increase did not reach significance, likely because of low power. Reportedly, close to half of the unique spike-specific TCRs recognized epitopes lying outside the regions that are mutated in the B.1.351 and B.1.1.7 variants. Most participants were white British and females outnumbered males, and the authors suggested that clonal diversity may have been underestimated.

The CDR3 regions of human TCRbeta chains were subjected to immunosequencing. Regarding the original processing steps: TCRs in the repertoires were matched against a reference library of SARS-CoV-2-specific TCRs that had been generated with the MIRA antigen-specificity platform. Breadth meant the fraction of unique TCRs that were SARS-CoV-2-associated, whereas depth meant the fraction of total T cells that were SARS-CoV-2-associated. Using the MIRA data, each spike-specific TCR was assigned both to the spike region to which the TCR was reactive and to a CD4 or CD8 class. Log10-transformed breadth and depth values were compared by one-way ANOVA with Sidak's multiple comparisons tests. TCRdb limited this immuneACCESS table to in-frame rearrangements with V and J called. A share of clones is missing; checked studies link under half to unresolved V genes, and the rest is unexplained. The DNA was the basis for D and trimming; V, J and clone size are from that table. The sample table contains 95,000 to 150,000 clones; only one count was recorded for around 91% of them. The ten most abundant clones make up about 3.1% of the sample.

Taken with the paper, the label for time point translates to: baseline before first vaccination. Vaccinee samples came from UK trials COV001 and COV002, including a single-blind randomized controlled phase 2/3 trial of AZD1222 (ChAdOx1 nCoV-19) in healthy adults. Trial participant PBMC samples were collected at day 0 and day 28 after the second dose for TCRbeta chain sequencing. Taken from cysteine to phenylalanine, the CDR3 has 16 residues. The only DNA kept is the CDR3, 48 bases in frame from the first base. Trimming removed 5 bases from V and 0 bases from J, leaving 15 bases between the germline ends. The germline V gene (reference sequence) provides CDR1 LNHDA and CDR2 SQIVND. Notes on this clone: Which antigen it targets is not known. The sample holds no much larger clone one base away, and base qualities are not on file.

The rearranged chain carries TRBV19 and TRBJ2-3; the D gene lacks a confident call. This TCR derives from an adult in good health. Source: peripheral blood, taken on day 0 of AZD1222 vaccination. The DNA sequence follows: TGTGCCAGTAGTCTGGTCGGGTTCACTAGCACAGATACGCAGTATTTT. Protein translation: CASSLVGFTSTDTQYF.